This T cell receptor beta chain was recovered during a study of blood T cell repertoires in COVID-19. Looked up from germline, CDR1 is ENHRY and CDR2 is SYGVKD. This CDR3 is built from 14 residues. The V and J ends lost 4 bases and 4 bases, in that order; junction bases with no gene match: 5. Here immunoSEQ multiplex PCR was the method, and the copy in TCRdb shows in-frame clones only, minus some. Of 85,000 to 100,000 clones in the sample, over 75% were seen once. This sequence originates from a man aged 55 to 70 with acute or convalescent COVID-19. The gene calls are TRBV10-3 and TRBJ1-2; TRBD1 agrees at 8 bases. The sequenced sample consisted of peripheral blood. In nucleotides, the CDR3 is TGTGCCATCAGTGGGAACAGGGGGGTCTATGGCTACACCTTC. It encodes CAISGNRGVYGYTF.